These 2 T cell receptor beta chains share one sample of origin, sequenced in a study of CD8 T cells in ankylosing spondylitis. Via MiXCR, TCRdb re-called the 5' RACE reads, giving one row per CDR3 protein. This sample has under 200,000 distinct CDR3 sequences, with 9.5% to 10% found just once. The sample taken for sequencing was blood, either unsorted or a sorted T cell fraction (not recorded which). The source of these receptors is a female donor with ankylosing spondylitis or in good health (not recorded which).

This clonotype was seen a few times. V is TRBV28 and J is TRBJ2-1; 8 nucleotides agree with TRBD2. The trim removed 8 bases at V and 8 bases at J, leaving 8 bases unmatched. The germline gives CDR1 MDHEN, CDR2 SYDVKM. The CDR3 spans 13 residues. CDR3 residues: CASGSGTRDEQFF. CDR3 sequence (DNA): TGTGCCAGCGGTAGCGGGACTAGGGATGAGCAGTTCTTC.

CDR3 bases: TGTGCCAGCGAAGGGACAGGAGAGGAGACCCAGTACTTC. The encoded protein is CASEGTGEETQYF. The genes are TRBV2 and TRBJ2-5; TRBD1 aligns across 8 bases. Germline V gene sequence: CDR1 SNHLY, CDR2 FYNNEI. The CDR3 sequence is 13 residues long. J gave up 5 bases and V 8 bases, and 7 bases lay outside the gene matches.